This T cell receptor beta chain was recorded in a study of PD-L1 blockade in urothelial cancer. Losses at the gene ends were 6 bases for V and 4 bases for J; bases not matched to a gene: 12. The CDR3 covers 15 residues. The germline gives CDR1 MDHEN, CDR2 SYDVKM. Method: immunoSEQ multiplex PCR; TCRdb's copy keeps in-frame clones and lacks some. This table has about 36,000 clones, roughly 84% appearing once. Time point reported: peripheral blood 6 weeks after treatment start. The sample was PBMCs, taken around atezolizumab (anti-PD-L1) treatment. The rearrangement joins TRBV28 to TRBJ2-7; 7 positions agree with TRBD2. This TCR was sampled from a man aged 35 to 55 with urothelial cancer. The CDR3 nucleotides read TGTGCCAGCAGACCCCAGGGAGCGGGGTTGTACGAGCAGTACTTC. This sequence encodes CASRPQGAGLYEQYF.